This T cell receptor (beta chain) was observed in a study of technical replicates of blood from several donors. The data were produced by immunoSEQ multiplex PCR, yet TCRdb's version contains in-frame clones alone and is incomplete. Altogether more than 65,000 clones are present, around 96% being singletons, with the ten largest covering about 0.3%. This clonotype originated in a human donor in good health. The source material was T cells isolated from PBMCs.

DNA for the CDR3: TGTGCCAGCAGTCCCCCGGGACAGGTGTTCAGTGAAGCTTTCTTT. Amino acids: CASSPPGQVFSEAFF. The chain has TRBV28 and TRBJ1-1, with 8 bases that match TRBD1. Trimming cost V 5 bases and J 7 bases; bases outside gene matches: 12. Germline assignment: CDR1 MDHEN and CDR2 SYDVKM. This CDR3 is built from 15 residues.